This T cell receptor beta chain was observed in a study of blood T cell repertoires in COVID-19. At the level of the study: Material from acute and convalescent COVID-19 was sourced from the United States, Italy and Spain.

V lost 3 bases and J 14 bases, leaving 12 bases between the germline ends. The CDR3 loop spans 11 amino acids. Per germline, CDR1 SGHKS and CDR2 YYEKEE (reference sequence). The protocol was immunoSEQ multiplex PCR, while the TCRdb copy is restricted to in-frame clones and leaves out a portion. The sample carries around 230,000 clones, approximately 88% recorded once. The chain combines TRBV5-5 with TRBJ2-1, with a possible D match to TRBD1 (5 bases). The clonotype comes from a man between 18 and 35 years old with acute COVID-19. Sequencing was performed on PBMCs or T cells enriched from blood (not recorded which). CDR3 nucleotides: TGTGCCAGCAGCTCGGTGACAGAAGAGTTCTTC. Translating it yields CASSSVTEEFF. The full variable domain, rest sourced from reference TRBV5-5 and TRBJ2-1, is DAGVTQSPTHLIKTRGQQVTLRCSPISGHKSVSWYQQVLGQGPQFIFQYYEKEERGRGNFPDRFSARQFPNYSSELNVNALLLGDSALYLCASSSVTEEFFGPGTRLTVL.